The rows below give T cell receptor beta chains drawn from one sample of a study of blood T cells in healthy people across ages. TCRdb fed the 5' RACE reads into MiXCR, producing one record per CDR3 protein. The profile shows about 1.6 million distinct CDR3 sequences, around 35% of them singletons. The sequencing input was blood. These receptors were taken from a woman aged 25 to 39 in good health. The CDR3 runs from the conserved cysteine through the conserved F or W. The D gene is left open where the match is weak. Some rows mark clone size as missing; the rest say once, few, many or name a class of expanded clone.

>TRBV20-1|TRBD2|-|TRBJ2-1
TGCAGTGACAGGGGTCTAGCGGGGCGACGTACCTACAATGAGCAGTTCTTC
CSDRGLAGRRTYNEQFF
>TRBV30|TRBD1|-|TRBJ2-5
TGTGCCTGGACCCCGGGACAGAGAGTACAAGAGACCCAGTACTTC
CAWTPGQRVQETQYF
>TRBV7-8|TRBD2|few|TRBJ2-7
TGTGCCAGCAGCTTCCGGACTAGAACCGACGAGCAGTACTTC
CASSFRTRTDEQYF
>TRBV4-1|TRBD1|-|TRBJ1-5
TGCGCCAGCAGCCAAGCAGACAGGGGGCTACAGCCCCAGCATTTT
CASSQADRGLQPQHF
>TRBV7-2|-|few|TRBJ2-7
TGTGCCAGCAGCTTAGCCGACTACCCAAGCTACGAGCAGTACTTC
CASSLADYPSYEQYF
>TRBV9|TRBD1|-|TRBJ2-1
TGTGCCAGCAGCGTAGCGACAGGGACAGGGGGCAATGAGCAGTTCTTC
CASSVATGTGGNEQFF
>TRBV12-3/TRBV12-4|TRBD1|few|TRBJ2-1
TGTGCCAGCAGCAGAACGACAGGGTCTGACAATGAGCAGTTCTTC
CASSRTTGSDNEQFF
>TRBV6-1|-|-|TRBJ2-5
TGTGCCAGCAGTGGAGGCAGGGCGGAAGAGACCCAGTACTTC
CASSGGRAEETQYF
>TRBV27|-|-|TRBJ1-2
TGTGCCAGCAGTTTATCGGGGGCTCCCTATGGCTACACCTTC
CASSLSGAPYGYTF
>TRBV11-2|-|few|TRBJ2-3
TGTGCCAGCAGCTCCATTCAGGGTAAAGCAGATACGCAGTATTTT
CASSSIQGKADTQYF
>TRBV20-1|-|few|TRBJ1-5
TGCAGTGCTAGAAGGGACCAGGGTACCCAGCATTTT
CSARRDQGTQHF
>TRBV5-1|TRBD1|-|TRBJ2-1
TGCGCCAGCAGCCTTTCTCCCGGGACAGAATACAATGAGCAGTTCTTC
CASSLSPGTEYNEQFF
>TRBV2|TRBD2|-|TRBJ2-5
TGTGCCAGCAGTGGGGGGACTAGCGGGAGGAAACAGACCCAGTACTTC
CASSGGTSGRKQTQYF
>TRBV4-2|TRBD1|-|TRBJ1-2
TGTGCCAGCAGCCAAGATCTAGGGGACAGGGGTTACTATGGCTACACCTTC
CASSQDLGDRGYYGYTF
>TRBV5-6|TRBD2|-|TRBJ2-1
TGTGCCAGCAGCTTAGCGGGAGTATTCTACAATGAGCAGTTCTTC
CASSLAGVFYNEQFF
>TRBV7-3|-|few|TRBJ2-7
TGTGCCAGCAGCTCCGGACCGACGGGGAACGAGCAGTACTTC
CASSSGPTGNEQYF
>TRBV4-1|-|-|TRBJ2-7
TGCGCCAGCAACCAAGAGGACATGACCACCCCCTACTACGAGCAGTACTTC
CASNQEDMTTPYYEQYF
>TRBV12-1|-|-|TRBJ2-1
TGTGGCAGCAGCCTCACCCCGGTACGCCAGTTCTTC
CGSSLTPVRQFF
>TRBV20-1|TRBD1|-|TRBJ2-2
TGCAGTGCAGGGGGCGCTGGGGACACCGGGGAGCTGTTTTTT
CSAGGAGDTGELFF
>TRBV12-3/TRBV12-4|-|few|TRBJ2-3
TGTGCCAGCAGACTAGTTGATACGCAGTATTTT
CASRLVDTQYF
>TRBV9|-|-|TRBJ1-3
TGTGCCAGCAGCACACGGACAGAACTAAACACCATATATTTT
CASSTRTELNTIYF
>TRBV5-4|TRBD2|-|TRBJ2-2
TGTGCCAGCAGCTTGACTAGCGGGTTGGCCACCGGGGAGCTGTTTTTT
CASSLTSGLATGELFF
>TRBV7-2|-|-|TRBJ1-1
TGTGCCAGCAGCTTACGGGGCCCGTCGAACACTAAAGCTTTCTTT
CASSLRGPSNTKAFF
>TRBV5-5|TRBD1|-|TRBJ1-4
TGTGCCAGCAGCTCCTCCGGGACAGGATATGAAAAACTGTTTTTT
CASSSSGTGYEKLFF
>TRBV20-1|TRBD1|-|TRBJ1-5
TGCAGTGCTAGAGATAAGGGACAGACAACTTATAGCAATCAGCCCCAGCATTTT
CSARDKGQTTYSNQPQHF
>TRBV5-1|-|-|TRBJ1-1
TGCGCCAGCAGCTTGGACGTCGGCACGATGAACACTGAAGCTTTCTTT
CASSLDVGTMNTEAFF
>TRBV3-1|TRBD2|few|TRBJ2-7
TGTGCCAGCAGCCAGGAACGACTAGCGGGGTACGAGCAGTACTTC
CASSQERLAGYEQYF
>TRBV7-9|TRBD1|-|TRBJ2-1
TGTGCCAGCAGCTTTCATTTGGACAGGGGCTACAATGAGCAGTTCTTC
CASSFHLDRGYNEQFF
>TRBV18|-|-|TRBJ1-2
TGTGCCAGCTCACCACCAACAAGCAGCTACTATGGCTACACCTTC
CASSPPTSSYYGYTF
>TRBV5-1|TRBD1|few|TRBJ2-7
TGCGCCAGCAGCTTGTTCGGGGCAGGGGGCGAATCCATCGAGCAGTACTTC
CASSLFGAGGESIEQYF
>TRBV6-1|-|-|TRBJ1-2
TGTGTCAGCAGTGAAGCCGAGTGGGCAGTATCTAACTACGGCTACACCTTC
CVSSEAEWAVSNYGYTF
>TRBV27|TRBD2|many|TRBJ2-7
TGCGCCAGCAGCCTACTAGCGGGAGGCGCCTACGAGCAGTACTTC
CASSLLAGGAYEQYF
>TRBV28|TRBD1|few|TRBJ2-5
TGTGCCAGCAGTTTCCGAGTCCAGGGGGTTGGGGAGACCCAGTACTTC
CASSFRVQGVGETQYF
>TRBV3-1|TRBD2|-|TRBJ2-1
TGTGCCAGCAGATCAGCGGGAGTCCCCTACAATGAGCAGTTCTTC
CASRSAGVPYNEQFF
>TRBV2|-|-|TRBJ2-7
TGTGCCAGCAGTGACGGCCCCGGCGAGCAGTACTTC
CASSDGPGEQYF
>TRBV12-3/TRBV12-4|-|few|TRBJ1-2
TGTGCCAGCAGTTTAGCGGCACAAACGGGGTATGGCTACACCTTC
CASSLAAQTGYGYTF
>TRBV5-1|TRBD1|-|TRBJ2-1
TGCGCCAGCAGCCAGCCCGACAGGGGCCTAAGCTCCTACAATGAGCAGTTCTTC
CASSQPDRGLSSYNEQFF
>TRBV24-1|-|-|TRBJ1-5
TGTGCCACCAGTGATGGCAGGGGCAGCAATCAGCCCCAGCATTTT
CATSDGRGSNQPQHF
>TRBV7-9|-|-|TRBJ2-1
TGTGCCAGCAGCCACGGTTTGAGCAATGAGCAGTTCTTC
CASSHGLSNEQFF
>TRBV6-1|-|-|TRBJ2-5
TGTGCCAGCAGTGAAGTCCAGGGGAGAGAGACCCGGTACTTC
CASSEVQGRETRYF